Each of the 12 T cell receptor beta chains below was sequenced from the same sample in a study of CD8 T cells in ankylosing spondylitis. MiXCR, applied by TCRdb to the 5' RACE reads, yields one record per CDR3 protein. In the table there are about 250,000 distinct CDR3 sequences, around 32% of which are singletons. The sequenced sample was blood, either unsorted or a sorted T cell fraction (not recorded which). These TCRs come from a male donor with ankylosing spondylitis or in good health (not recorded which).

Ten or more counts support this clonotype. The chain links TRBV20-1 to TRBJ2-7; no definite D call. The CDR3 is made up of 13 amino acids. Trimming removed 2 bases from V and 2 bases from J, with 10 bases in between. Germline V lookup: CDR1 DFQATT, CDR2 SNEGSKA (reference sequence). In DNA, the CDR3 is TGCAGTGCTAGACCTCAGGTTACCTACGAGCAGTACTTC. Translation gives CSARPQVTYEQYF.

Here the CDR3 DNA reads TGCAGCGTTGAATGGGGCGGGGCTGGAGATACGCAGTATTTT. This gives the protein CSVEWGGAGDTQYF. The chain couples TRBV29-1 to TRBJ2-3, with TRBD2 as a possible D gene (6 bases). Germline V gene sequence: CDR1 SQVTM, CDR2 ANQGSEA. V was shortened by 2 bases and J by 5 bases, with 14 bases between the two germline ends. The CDR3 covers 14 residues.

This clonotype was seen only once. The V call is TRBV7-6, the J call TRBJ2-2; 9 bases align to TRBD1. V shed 1 base, J shed 0 bases, and the junction held 18 bases outside the gene matches. Germline CDR1 reads SGHVS; CDR2 reads FNYEAQ. This CDR3 comprises 22 residues. The CDR3, as DNA: TGTGCCAGCAGCTTAGTAGGAGTGGGTTGGGACAGGGAGAAAACGAACACCGGGGAGCTGTTTTTT. Its protein is CASSLVGVGWDREKTNTGELFF.

V and J are TRBV27 and TRBJ2-1; D unclear. Germline CDR1 reads MNHEY; CDR2 reads SMNVEV (reference sequence). This CDR3 is built from 13 residues. V was cut by 4 bases and J by 7 bases, with 11 bases left in between. For the CDR3, the DNA is TGTGCCAGCAGTTCAACGCCCTCGAATGAGCAGTTCTTC. Residues: CASSSTPSNEQFF.

This clonotype was recorded a few times. In DNA, the CDR3 is TGTGCCAGCAGTTACTCGACTAGCGGGGCAGATACGCAGTATTTT. This gives the protein CASSYSTSGADTQYF. V gene TRBV6-5 combines with J gene TRBJ2-3; TRBD2 matches at 11 bases. The trim removed 0 bases at V and 4 bases at J, leaving 0 bases unmatched. This CDR3 is built from 15 residues. Germline CDR1 MNHEY, CDR2 SVGAGI.

This sequence joins TRBV20-1 and TRBJ2-7, with 7 bases that match TRBD2. Germline V lookup: CDR1 DFQATT, CDR2 SNEGSKA (reference sequence). The CDR3 is made up of 13 amino acids. Trimming removed 6 bases from V and 7 bases from J; junction bases left unmatched: 12. CDR3 region: CSAGTGTIGEQYF. The CDR3 DNA is TGCAGTGCCGGAACCGGGACTATAGGGGAGCAGTACTTC.

This clonotype was counted a few times. As DNA, the CDR3 is TGTGCCAGCAGTTTTAGCAGGGGGTCAGATACGCAGTATTTT. It codes for CASSFSRGSDTQYF. The rearrangement uses TRBV12-3 or TRBV12-4 and TRBJ2-3; 7 bases fit TRBD1. V lost 3 bases, J lost 4 bases, and 4 bases stayed unmatched. The CDR3 runs 14 residues.

The rearrangement joins TRBV7-9 to TRBJ2-2; D not resolved. The CDR3 consists of 11 residues. CDR1 SEHNR and CDR2 FQNEAQ come from the germline V gene (reference sequence). Between the trimmed V and J ends, which lost 5 bases and 5 bases, there was a span of 3 bases. The chain's CDR3 is CASSPTGELFF. In DNA form, the CDR3 reads TGTGCCAGCAGCCCGACCGGGGAGCTGTTTTTT.

There are a few counts of this clonotype. The chain employs TRBV9 and TRBJ2-5; 15 nucleotides align to TRBD2. The CDR3 is 16 residues long. Trimming at V came to 3 bases and at J to 2 bases, leaving 2 bases not matched to a gene. CDR1 and CDR2 (germline): SGDLS, YYNGEE. This chain's CDR3 is CASSGGLAGGQETQYF. The CDR3 nucleotides read TGTGCCAGCAGCGGCGGACTAGCGGGGGGGCAAGAGACCCAGTACTTC.

This clonotype was seen only a few times. CDR3 protein: CATSSVGETQYF. In DNA, the CDR3 is TGTGCCACCAGCAGCGTTGGGGAGACCCAGTACTTC. This chain joins TRBV15 and TRBJ2-5; D remains unclear. The CDR3 has 12 residues. Germline V gene lookup returns CDR1 LNHNV and CDR2 YYDKDF (reference sequence). Trimming stripped 3 bases from V and 5 bases from J, with 7 bases between.

The chain combines TRBV28 with TRBJ2-3; 10 bases agree with TRBD2. This CDR3 contains 16 residues. Germline CDR1 reads MDHEN; CDR2 reads SYDVKM. V lost 5 bases, J lost 0 bases, and 5 bases stayed unmatched. The DNA of the CDR3 is TGTGCCAGCAGTCAACTAGCGGGACCAAGCACAGATACGCAGTATTTT. Protein: CASSQLAGPSTDTQYF.

This clonotype was observed a few times. The chain couples TRBV6-2 or TRBV6-3 to TRBJ2-3; weak D call: TRBD2 (5 bases). The CDR3 loop spans 15 amino acids. In germline, CDR1 is MNHEY, CDR2 SVGEGT. V was clipped by 6 bases and J by 6 bases, with 19 bases between them. Here the CDR3 DNA reads TGTGCCAGCAGCCAACGGGATTCTCGGGCGGATACGCAGTATTTT. Its protein is CASSQRDSRADTQYF.